The 10 T cell receptor beta chains listed next were all sequenced from one sample in a study of blood T cell repertoires in COVID-19. Produced via immunoSEQ multiplex PCR; TCRdb's table is partial and in-frame only. The sample contains about 7,800 clones, roughly 88% of which appear only once. The sequenced sample consisted of peripheral blood. The receptors here all came from a woman aged 55-69 years with active COVID-19.

This clone turned up a few times. V is TRBV7-2 and J is TRBJ1-2; 9 positions agree with TRBD1. Germline V gene data show CDR1 as SGHTA and CDR2 as FQGNSA. Trimming removed 5 bases from V and 4 bases from J; junction bases left unmatched: 5. The CDR3 loop spans 14 amino acids. The CDR3 here is CASSEQGALYGYTF. CDR3 sequence (DNA): TGTGCCAGCAGCGAACAGGGGGCCCTCTATGGCTACACCTTC.

This clone was counted between two and nine times. The chain has TRBV7-2 and TRBJ1-5; D ambiguous. The CDR3 loop spans 14 amino acids. Germline CDR1 reads SGHTA; CDR2 reads FQGNSA. The V gene lost 5 bases and the J gene lost 3 bases, with 11 bases spanning the gap. The CDR3 DNA reads TGTGCCAGCAGCCGCGACGGGGTCAATCAGCCCCAGCATTTT. Translating it yields CASSRDGVNQPQHF.

This clone was seen a few times. This chain connects TRBV5-1 to TRBJ1-4; 7 bases line up with TRBD1. Trimming cost V 5 bases and J 5 bases; bases outside gene matches: 6. The germline V gene has CDR1 SGHRS and CDR2 YFSETQ. There are 14 residues in the CDR3. CDR3 residues: CASRGAGGNEKLFF. The CDR3 DNA reads TGCGCCAGCAGAGGGGCAGGGGGGAATGAAAAACTGTTTTTT.

This clone was seen more than once but under ten times. The CDR3 loop is CASSLEPGQIYGYTF. The CDR3 nucleotides are TGTGCCAGCAGCTTAGAGCCGGGACAGATCTATGGCTACACCTTC. This chain uses TRBV11-2 with TRBJ1-2, with 7 positions matching TRBD1. Germline V gene data show CDR1 as SGHAT and CDR2 as FQNNGV. V was pared by 0 bases and J by 4 bases, with 5 bases of the junction left unmatched. The CDR3 length is 15 residues.

The chain is built from TRBV6-2 or TRBV6-3 and TRBJ1-5; TRBD1 is a possible D gene (5 bases). Per germline, CDR1 MNHEY and CDR2 SVGEGT. The ends were cut back, 0 bases at V and 7 bases at J, with 10 bases in the middle. CDR3 length equals 14 residues. CDR3 amino acids: CASSYSREGQPQHF. CDR3 DNA sequence: TGTGCCAGCAGTTACTCGAGGGAGGGGCAGCCCCAGCATTTT.

CDR3 protein: CASSPRDRHPYEQYF. Here the CDR3 DNA reads TGTGCCAGTAGTCCCCGGGACAGGCACCCCTACGAGCAGTACTTC. V is TRBV19 and J is TRBJ2-7; TRBD1 matches 8 bases. Germline V gene sequence: CDR1 LNHDA, CDR2 SQIVND (reference sequence). The CDR3 covers 15 residues. The V gene end was trimmed by 5 bases and the J gene end by 2 bases; junction bases not matched to a gene: 8.

This clone showed up just once. The chain couples TRBV5-5 to TRBJ1-1, with 8 bases lining up with TRBD1. Looked up from germline, CDR1 is SGHKS and CDR2 is YYEKEE (reference sequence). This CDR3 has 14 residues. J lost 7 bases, V lost 1 base, and 6 bases had no gene match. This CDR3 reads CASSLSQGAVEAFF. CDR3 nucleotide sequence: TGTGCCAGCAGCTTGTCCCAGGGGGCCGTTGAAGCTTTCTTT.

The chain has TRBV30 and TRBJ1-6, with 8 bases that match TRBD1. Germline values: CDR1 GTSNPN, CDR2 SVGIG (reference sequence). Trimming cost V 3 bases and J 5 bases; bases outside gene matches: 3. The CDR3 is 14 amino acids. CDR3 DNA: TGTGCCTGGAGCGCGGGACAGGATAATTCACCCCTCCACTTT. Residues: CAWSAGQDNSPLHF.

This chain connects TRBV29-1 to TRBJ1-1; no firm D call. The CDR3 loop spans 12 amino acids. Germline lookup yields CDR1 SQVTM and CDR2 ANQGSEA. Deletions cut 4 bases from V and 1 base from J, with 7 bases between. The CDR3 here is CSVVSGNTEAFF. The CDR3 DNA is TGCAGCGTTGTGTCAGGGAACACTGAAGCTTTCTTT.

V gene TRBV7-2 combines with J gene TRBJ1-2; D not certain. The CDR3 runs to 12 residues. CDR1 SGHTA and CDR2 FQGNSA come from the germline V gene. V shed 5 bases and J shed 7 bases, with 11 bases lying between them. The CDR3 sequence: CASSPGRAGYTF. CDR3 nucleotide sequence: TGTGCCAGCAGCCCCGGGAGGGCTGGCTACACCTTC.